Sequencing of this T cell receptor (beta chain) was carried out in a study of cytotoxic CD8 clonotypes in ibrutinib-treated CLL. Whole-study results and caveats: Clonality grew at ibrutinib response; at progression, it decreased back toward baseline. Patients showed higher baseline clonality than age-matched healthy donors, and it tracked circulating CD8+ T-cell counts.

A remark on this clone: The antigen is unknown.

CDR3 size: 15 residues. Per the germline V gene, CDR1 is KGHSH and CDR2 is LQKENI. The trim removed 3 bases at V and 5 bases at J, leaving 6 bases unmatched. TCRdb's table, derived via immunoSEQ multiplex PCR, lists solely in-frame clones and lacks some. The table records approximately 150,000 clones, roughly 80% of them present only once. The sequencing here drew on PBMCs, taken after 24 months of ibrutinib treatment. The sequence came from a human donor with chronic lymphocytic leukemia. The V and J genes are TRBV18 and TRBJ1-5; 8 nucleotides line up with TRBD1. CDR3 protein: CASSPGRGLDQPQHF. The CDR3 DNA is TGTGCCAGCTCACCGGGCAGGGGGCTTGATCAGCCCCAGCATTTT.